A selection of T cell receptor beta chains follows, all from one sample in a study. Using its own MiXCR run on the 5' RACE reads, TCRdb lists one record per CDR3 protein. The sample lists about 32,000 distinct CDR3 sequences; roughly 27% were seen once. The sample consisted of tumor-infiltrating Tregs sorted from the breast tumor. These receptors all stem from a female donor with breast cancer. CDR3s include the opening cysteine and the closing phenylalanine or tryptophan. D genes are given only for firm matches. Clone size is given for some rows only: seen once, a few or many times, or a class if the clone is expanded.

many	NA	TRBV7-2	TRBJ2-7	TGTGCCAGCAGCTTAGCAGCTGGGTGGGCCTACGAGCAGTACTTC	CASSLAAGWAYEQYF
many	NA	TRBV29-1	TRBJ2-5	TGCAGCGTTGAGGACACACTAGTAGAGACCCAGTACTTC	CSVEDTLVETQYF
NA	NA	TRBV6-5	TRBJ2-1	TGTGCCAGCAGTCTACGGGGGAATGAGCAGTTCTTC	CASSLRGNEQFF
few	NA	TRBV6-1	TRBJ2-1	TGTGCCAGCAACGGAAAGCGCCACAATGAGCAGTTCTTC	CASNGKRHNEQFF
NA	TRBD1	TRBV20-1	TRBJ2-1	TGCAGTGCTAGAGATGCCGGACAGGGAGCCTACAATGAGCAGTTCTTC	CSARDAGQGAYNEQFF
few	NA	TRBV12-3/TRBV12-4	TRBJ2-1	TGTGCCAGCAGTTTGAGCGGTAGAGGGTCGGTAGAGCAGTTCTTC	CASSLSGRGSVEQFF
NA	NA	TRBV7-9	TRBJ2-4	TGTGCCAGCAGCTTAAGGGGCTCCATGTCCAAAAACATTCAGTACTTC	CASSLRGSMSKNIQYF
many	TRBD2	TRBV6-5	TRBJ2-5	TGTGCCCGATCGGCTAGCGGGACAATGGGCACAACCTTAACGTCCCAAGAGACCCAGTACTTC	CARSASGTMGTTLTSQETQYF
many	TRBD2	TRBV12-3/TRBV12-4	TRBJ2-3	TGTGCCAGCAGCTCCGCTAGCGGGAGTCGCACAGATACGCAGTATTTT	CASSSASGSRTDTQYF
many	TRBD2	TRBV5-1	TRBJ2-7	TGCGCCAGCAGCCCCGGGACTAGCGTTTCCTACGAGCAGTACTTC	CASSPGTSVSYEQYF
few	TRBD2	TRBV6-6	TRBJ2-7	TGTGCCAGCAGGACTAGCGGGAGCTACGAGCAGTACTTC	CASRTSGSYEQYF
NA	NA	TRBV9	TRBJ2-1	TGTGCCAGCACCCTTACAGAAAGTGCAAAGGGCGATGAGCAGTTCTTC	CASTLTESAKGDEQFF
medium-sized	TRBD1	TRBV7-3	TRBJ2-3	TGTGCCAGCAGCAAATCCGGGACAGGCAAACCCGGTACGCAGTATTTT	CASSKSGTGKPGTQYF
NA	TRBD2	TRBV7-2	TRBJ2-1	TGTGCCAGCAGTTCGACTAGCGGGAGTAAAGGTGAGCAGTTCTTC	CASSSTSGSKGEQFF
many	NA	TRBV15	TRBJ2-3	TGTGCCACCAGCAGACAGGGTCAAGCGGCAGATACGCAGTATTTT	CATSRQGQAADTQYF
many	TRBD1	TRBV9	TRBJ2-6	TGTGCCAGCAGCGTCACCCCGGGACAGCTCTCTGGGGCCAACGTCCTGACTTTC	CASSVTPGQLSGANVLTF
NA	NA	TRBV15	TRBJ2-7	TGTGCCACCAGCAGTATCCGCGGGATGTACGAGCAGTACTTC	CATSSIRGMYEQYF
few	NA	TRBV7-9	TRBJ2-7	TGTGCCAGCACCCCGGGCCACGGGTACGAGCAGTACTTC	CASTPGHGYEQYF
medium-sized	NA	TRBV4-1	TRBJ2-7	TGCGCCAGCAGCAGTCGGACATCAGCCTACGAGCAGTACTTC	CASSSRTSAYEQYF
NA	NA	TRBV12-3/TRBV12-4	TRBJ1-5	TGTGCCAGCAGCGGAACAGGGTGCAATCAGCCCCAGCATTTT	CASSGTGCNQPQHF
few	TRBD2	TRBV20-1	TRBJ2-7	TGCAGTGCCCCTCGGACTAGCGACTACGAGCAGTACTTC	CSAPRTSDYEQYF
few	NA	TRBV30	TRBJ2-7	TGTGCCTGGGGGACGGGAGTCGGGACGGACGAGCAGTACTTC	CAWGTGVGTDEQYF
NA	NA	TRBV11-3	TRBJ2-7	TGTGCCAGCAGCCGAGGGCCCCTCTCCTACGAGCAGTACTTC	CASSRGPLSYEQYF
many	NA	TRBV5-5	TRBJ1-1	TGTGCCAGCAGCTTGAACGGCTCCCCCGGGGGCACTGAAGCTTTCTTT	CASSLNGSPGGTEAFF
NA	TRBD2	TRBV9	TRBJ2-1	TGTGCCAGCAGCCCACGGGGGGGACTAGCGGGAGTCAATGAGCAGTTCTTC	CASSPRGGLAGVNEQFF
many	NA	TRBV2	TRBJ1-2	TGTGCCAGCAGTGAATGGGGGATCATTCGAGGCTACACCTTC	CASSEWGIIRGYTF
many	NA	TRBV6-5	TRBJ1-6	TGTGCCAGCAGCAAAACAGGGACGTCACCCCTCCACTTT	CASSKTGTSPLHF
few	TRBD2	TRBV6-6	TRBJ2-1	TGTGCCAGCAGTTACGGTCAGCGGGAGGGCTACAATGAGCAGTTCTTC	CASSYGQREGYNEQFF
many	TRBD1	TRBV11-2	TRBJ2-7	TGTGCCAGCAGCTTGGGGACAGGGGGCAACGAGCAGTACTTC	CASSLGTGGNEQYF
NA	NA	TRBV20-1	TRBJ1-4	TGCAGTGCTAGAGTTGGGGGGAATGAAAAACTGTTTTTT	CSARVGGNEKLFF
NA	TRBD2	TRBV7-8	TRBJ2-1	TGTGCCAGCAGCTCGACCCTAGGTAGCGGGATCAATGAGCAGTTCTTC	CASSSTLGSGINEQFF
many	TRBD2	TRBV4-2	TRBJ2-3	TGTGCCAGCAGCCCCCAACTAGCGGTGAGCACAGATACGCAGTATTTT	CASSPQLAVSTDTQYF
many	NA	TRBV24-1	TRBJ2-1	TGTGCCACCAGTGATTCAAGGGCAGGCTCCTACAATGAGCAGTTCTTC	CATSDSRAGSYNEQFF
many	NA	TRBV11-2	TRBJ2-1	TGTGCCAGCACCAGGGGGGAAAGTCGTGGCCTAGTGGAATACACTAGCCACAATGAGCAGTTCTTC	CASTRGESRGLVEYTSHNEQFF
many	NA	TRBV20-1	TRBJ2-1	TGCAGTGCTACTATGAGGAGCTCCTACAATGAGCAGTTCTTC	CSATMRSSYNEQFF
many	NA	TRBV20-1	TRBJ1-5	TGCAGTGCTAGAGATGGTCGGGGGGGACGGGGTGGCAATCAGCCCCAGCATTTT	CSARDGRGGRGGNQPQHF
NA	NA	TRBV5-1	TRBJ2-7	TGCGCCAGCAGCCTTTTGGCCGCCTCCTACGAGCAGTACTTC	CASSLLAASYEQYF
medium-sized	NA	TRBV6-5	TRBJ2-3	TGTGCCAGCCGATTTACGGCGGAAGATACGCAGTATTTT	CASRFTAEDTQYF
NA	NA	TRBV6-5	TRBJ2-7	TGTGCCAGCAGAGCCCCCGGCGGCCTCTCCTACGAGCAGTACTTC	CASRAPGGLSYEQYF
NA	NA	TRBV20-1	TRBJ2-4	TGCAGTGCTACCCCAACAGCCAGGGATGAAAACATTCAGTACTTC	CSATPTARDENIQYF
many	NA	TRBV3-1	TRBJ1-1	TGTGCCAGCAGCCGGGGCACTGAAGCTTTCTTT	CASSRGTEAFF
many	NA	TRBV6-5	TRBJ2-7	TGTGCCAGCAGTTACTCAGCGGACTCCTACGAGCAGTACTTC	CASSYSADSYEQYF
NA	NA	TRBV20-1	TRBJ2-4	TGCAGTGCTACGGGGGCGGGGCCGACAGTACCCTTAGCCAAAAACATTCAGTACTTC	CSATGAGPTVPLAKNIQYF
NA	NA	TRBV30	TRBJ1-5	TGTGCCTGGAGTGCCGGTACTGTGACCCAGCATTTT	CAWSAGTVTQHF
many	TRBD1	TRBV9	TRBJ2-1	TGTGCCAGCAGCTCAACCGGGACAGGGTCCTACAATGAGCAGTTCTTC	CASSSTGTGSYNEQFF
many	NA	TRBV20-1	TRBJ2-3	TGCAGTGCTAGAAGGGTGCTAGCGACTAGCACAGATACGCAGTATTTT	CSARRVLATSTDTQYF
NA	TRBD2	TRBV20-1	TRBJ2-7	TGCAGTGCTAGTGGAAGCGGGGGGGTTTACGAGCAGTACTTC	CSASGSGGVYEQYF
many	NA	TRBV20-1	TRBJ2-1	TGCAGTGCTAGAGTTTTCAAGGGGGGGGAGGACCTATACTACAATGAGCAGTTCTTC	CSARVFKGGEDLYYNEQFF
many	TRBD1	TRBV12-3/TRBV12-4	TRBJ2-3	TGTGCCAGCAGTTTGAGGGGGCCGTGGGATACGCAGTATTTT	CASSLRGPWDTQYF
few	NA	TRBV12-3/TRBV12-4	TRBJ1-5	TGTGCCAGCAGTTTAACCACCGTGTCCCAGCATTTT	CASSLTTVSQHF
few	NA	TRBV6-5	TRBJ2-7	TGTGCCAGCAGTTACTCGATAGGGACTGAAACCTACGAGCAGTACTTC	CASSYSIGTETYEQYF
many	TRBD2	TRBV5-5	TRBJ2-1	TGTGCCAGCAGCTTGGCTTTTAGCGGGAGAGGGGAGCAGTTCTTC	CASSLAFSGRGEQFF
many	NA	TRBV9	TRBJ1-2	TGTGCCAGCAGCCCATCCGGAGAGGGTGATGGCTACACCTTC	CASSPSGEGDGYTF
many	TRBD1	TRBV18	TRBJ1-2	TGTGCCAGCTCTAGGGACAGTGGTGAAGGCTACACCTTC	CASSRDSGEGYTF
many	TRBD1	TRBV20-1	TRBJ2-1	TGCAGTGCCCGACAGGGCTCCTACAATGAGCAGTTCTTC	CSARQGSYNEQFF